These T cell receptor beta chains were read from a single sample in a study of T-cell memory formation after mild COVID-19. TCRdb passed the 5' RACE reads through MiXCR, listing each CDR3 protein once. Of 290,000 or so distinct CDR3 sequences in the sample, approximately 19% were seen once. The sequencing input was PBMCs or a T cell subset sorted from them (not recorded which). These receptors all come from a man in his late teens or twenties who had mild COVID-19 (a few samples of this study predate the infection). Cell type and time point are not known. Both conserved end residues are part of each CDR3. The order of the fields is clone size, V gene, D gene, J gene, CDR3 protein, CDR3 DNA. D genes are given only for firm matches. The size of a clone is reported for some rows only, either as once, few or many, or as a class for expanded clones.

>-|TRBV5-1|-|TRBJ1-4
CASSPGHLASNEKLFF
TGCGCCAGCAGCCCTGGACACCTCGCGTCTAATGAAAAACTGTTTTTT
>-|TRBV6-2/TRBV6-3|-|TRBJ2-5
CASSDPPETQYF
TGTGCCAGCAGTGACCCCCCGGAGACCCAGTACTTC
>-|TRBV6-5|-|TRBJ1-5
CASSYRGGQPQHF
TGTGCCAGCAGTTATCGAGGAGGCCAGCCCCAGCATTTT
>-|TRBV5-1|-|TRBJ2-1
CASSQTTQTGPPYNEQFF
TGCGCCAGCAGCCAAACTACCCAGACGGGACCGCCATACAATGAGCAGTTCTTC
>few|TRBV20-1|TRBD1|TRBJ2-3
CSARDGQGGDTQYF
TGCAGTGCTAGAGATGGACAGGGGGGAGATACGCAGTATTTT
>-|TRBV19|-|TRBJ1-2
CASKATVVGYTF
TGTGCCAGTAAGGCGACAGTAGTTGGCTACACCTTC
>-|TRBV7-6|-|TRBJ2-5
CASSRAIPRLKIGEETQYF
TGTGCCAGCAGCCGCGCGATACCTCGCCTTAAAATAGGAGAAGAGACCCAGTACTTC
>-|TRBV5-1|TRBD2|TRBJ2-3
CASSSTSGGALSTDTQYF
TGCGCCAGCAGCTCCACTAGCGGGGGGGCCCTAAGCACAGATACGCAGTATTTT
>-|TRBV2|-|TRBJ1-1
CASRETGLDPEAFF
TGTGCCAGCAGGGAAACAGGGCTGGACCCTGAAGCTTTCTTT
>few|TRBV7-8|-|TRBJ1-6
CASSLDRLPLHF
TGTGCCAGCAGCTTGGACCGACTGCCCCTCCACTTT
>-|TRBV12-3/TRBV12-4|-|TRBJ1-2
CASTGVNNYGYTF
TGTGCCAGCACGGGGGTTAACAACTATGGCTACACCTTC
>few|TRBV7-8|-|TRBJ1-5
CASSTRIWAGNQPQHF
TGTGCCAGCAGCACCCGGATCTGGGCCGGCAATCAGCCCCAGCATTTT
>-|TRBV7-9|-|TRBJ1-1
CASSSWVTENTEAFF
TGTGCCAGCAGCTCATGGGTAACAGAGAACACTGAAGCTTTCTTT
>once|TRBV6-5|TRBD1|TRBJ1-2
CASSNRGAGYTF
TGTGCCAGCAGTAACAGGGGCGCTGGCTACACCTTC
>many|TRBV4-1|-|TRBJ2-3
CASSGDGFREADTQYF
TGCGCCAGCAGCGGAGACGGGTTCAGAGAGGCAGATACGCAGTATTTT
>-|TRBV20-1|TRBD2|TRBJ2-5
CSLAGGLQETQYF
TGCAGCTTAGCGGGGGGATTACAAGAGACCCAGTACTTC
>many|TRBV3-1|TRBD1|TRBJ1-1
CASSRNEQDRGGEAFF
TGTGCCAGCAGCCGAAACGAACAAGACAGGGGTGGTGAAGCTTTCTTT
>-|TRBV5-1|TRBD1|TRBJ2-2
CASSLAGQTTGELFF
TGCGCCAGCAGCTTGGCGGGACAGACGACCGGGGAGCTGTTTTTT
>few|TRBV20-1|-|TRBJ1-2
CREHRESCGGYTF
TGCAGGGAGCACAGGGAGTCCTGCGGTGGCTACACCTTC
>-|TRBV6-5|-|TRBJ2-2
CASSWGYGGRGTGELFF
TGTGCCAGCAGTTGGGGTTATGGGGGTCGAGGAACCGGGGAGCTGTTTTTT
>-|TRBV11-2|-|TRBJ2-4
CASSLAGGRGLSRRDIQYF
TGTGCCAGCAGCTTAGCGGGGGGCAGGGGGCTTAGTCGACGTGACATTCAGTACTTC
>-|TRBV5-1|TRBD1|TRBJ1-1
CASSQQGMKTEAFF
TGCGCCAGCAGCCAACAGGGGATGAAGACTGAAGCTTTCTTT
>few|TRBV20-1|-|TRBJ1-1
CSATTGNTEAFF
TGCAGTGCTACAACAGGGAACACTGAAGCTTTCTTT
>-|TRBV5-1|-|TRBJ2-1
CASSFSGGESYNEQFF
TGCGCCAGCAGCTTTTCTGGGGGCGAATCCTACAATGAGCAGTTCTTC
>-|TRBV12-3/TRBV12-4|-|TRBJ2-5
CASSPRSIQETQYF
TGTGCCAGCAGTCCCAGATCCATCCAAGAGACCCAGTACTTC
>few|TRBV5-5|-|TRBJ1-4
CASSLGGTEKLFF
TGTGCCAGCAGCTTGGGAGGAACCGAAAAACTGTTTTTT
>-|TRBV7-2|-|TRBJ2-4
CASSREGGQPGHIQYF
TGTGCCAGCAGCCGCGAAGGAGGCCAGCCCGGGCACATTCAGTACTTC
>-|TRBV20-1|-|TRBJ2-3
CSAQWDEGGNTQYF
TGCAGTGCCCAGTGGGACGAAGGAGGGAATACGCAGTATTTT
>few|TRBV12-3/TRBV12-4|-|TRBJ1-6
CASSLEELVYNSPLHF
TGTGCCAGCAGTTTAGAGGAGCTAGTATATAATTCACCCCTCCACTTT
>-|TRBV11-2|TRBD1|TRBJ2-7
CASSIGQASYEQYF
TGTGCCAGCAGCATAGGACAGGCATCCTACGAGCAGTACTTC
>many|TRBV20-1|TRBD1|TRBJ1-4
CSAHQGGRLNEKLFF
TGCAGTGCCCACCAGGGGGGCAGGCTTAATGAAAAACTGTTTTTT
>-|TRBV6-6|-|TRBJ1-1
CASSYGTARTEAFF
TGTGCCAGCAGTTACGGGACGGCGCGGACTGAAGCTTTCTTT
>few|TRBV5-1|TRBD1|TRBJ1-2
CASSLGPTGHGYTF
TGCGCCAGCAGCTTGGGGCCGACAGGGCACGGCTACACCTTC
>few|TRBV18|TRBD1|TRBJ2-7
CASSPGGQGWYEQYF
TGTGCCAGCTCACCGGGGGGACAGGGCTGGTACGAGCAGTACTTC
>few|TRBV18|-|TRBJ1-5
CASSPGANNQPQHF
TGTGCCAGCTCCCCAGGGGCCAACAATCAGCCCCAGCATTTT
>-|TRBV6-6|-|TRBJ2-3
CASSTRATDTQYF
TGTGCCAGCAGTACCCGGGCAACAGATACGCAGTATTTT
>-|TRBV6-4|TRBD1|TRBJ1-2
CASSDRVGYTF
TGTGCCAGCAGCGACAGGGTCGGCTACACCTTC
>-|TRBV18|TRBD1|TRBJ2-5
CASSRGQGLETQYF
TGTGCCAGCTCAAGAGGACAGGGACTAGAGACCCAGTACTTC
>once|TRBV7-9|-|TRBJ1-3
CASSSPYSGNTIYF
TGTGCCAGCAGCTCCCCCTACTCTGGAAACACCATATATTTT
>few|TRBV10-3|-|TRBJ2-5
CAISPQSGQIEETQYF
TGTGCCATCAGTCCTCAGTCGGGTCAGATCGAAGAGACCCAGTACTTC
>-|TRBV9|-|TRBJ1-5
CASGKGTQPQHF
TGTGCCAGCGGAAAGGGTACCCAGCCCCAGCATTTT
>-|TRBV7-2|-|TRBJ2-5
CASSSPGSLRYF
TGTGCCAGCAGCTCACCAGGGTCCCTACGGTACTTC